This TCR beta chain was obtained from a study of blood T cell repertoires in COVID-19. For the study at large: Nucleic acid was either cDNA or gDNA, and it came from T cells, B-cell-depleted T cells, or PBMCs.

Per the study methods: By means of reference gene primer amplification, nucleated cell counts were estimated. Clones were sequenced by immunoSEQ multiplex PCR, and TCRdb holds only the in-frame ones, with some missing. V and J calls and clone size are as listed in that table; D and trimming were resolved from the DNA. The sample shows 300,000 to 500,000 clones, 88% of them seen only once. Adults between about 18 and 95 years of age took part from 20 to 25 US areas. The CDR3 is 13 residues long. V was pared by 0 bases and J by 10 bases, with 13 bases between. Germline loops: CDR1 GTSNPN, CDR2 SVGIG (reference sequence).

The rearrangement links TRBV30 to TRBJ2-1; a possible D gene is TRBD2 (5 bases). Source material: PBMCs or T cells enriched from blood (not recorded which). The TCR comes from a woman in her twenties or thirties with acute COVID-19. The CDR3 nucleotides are TGTGCCTGGAGTGTATACTCTCCGGGGGAGCAGTTCTTC. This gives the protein CAWSVYSPGEQFF.